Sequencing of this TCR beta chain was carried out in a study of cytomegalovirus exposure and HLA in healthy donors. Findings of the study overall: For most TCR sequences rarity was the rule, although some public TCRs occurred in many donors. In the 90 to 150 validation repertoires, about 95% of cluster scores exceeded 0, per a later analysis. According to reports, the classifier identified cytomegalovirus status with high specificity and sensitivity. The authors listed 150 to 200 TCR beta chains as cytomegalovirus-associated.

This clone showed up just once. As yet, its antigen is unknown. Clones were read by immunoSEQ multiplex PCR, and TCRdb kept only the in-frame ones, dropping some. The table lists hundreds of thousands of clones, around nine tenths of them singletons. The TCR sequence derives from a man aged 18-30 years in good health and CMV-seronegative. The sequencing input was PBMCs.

The CDR3 sequence: CASSFPGTGRIYGYTF. In DNA, the CDR3 is TGTGCCAGCAGCTTCCCGGGGACAGGGCGGATCTATGGCTACACCTTC. V is TRBV5-5 and J is TRBJ1-2; TRBD1 matches at 9 bases. The CDR3 is 16 amino acids. Germline CDR1 is SGHKS and CDR2 is YYEKEE (reference sequence). Trimming removed 2 bases from V and 4 bases from J; junction bases left unmatched: 9.